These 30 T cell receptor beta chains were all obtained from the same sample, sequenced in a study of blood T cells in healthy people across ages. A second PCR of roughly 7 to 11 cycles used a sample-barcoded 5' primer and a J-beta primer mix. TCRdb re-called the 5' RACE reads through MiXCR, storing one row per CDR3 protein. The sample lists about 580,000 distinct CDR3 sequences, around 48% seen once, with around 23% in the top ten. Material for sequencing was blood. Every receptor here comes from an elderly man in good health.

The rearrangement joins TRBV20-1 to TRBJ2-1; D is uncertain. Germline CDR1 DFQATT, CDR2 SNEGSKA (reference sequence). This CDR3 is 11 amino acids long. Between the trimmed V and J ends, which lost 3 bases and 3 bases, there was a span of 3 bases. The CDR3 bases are TGCAGTGCTAGGCGCTACAATGAGCAGTTCTTC. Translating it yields CSARRYNEQFF.

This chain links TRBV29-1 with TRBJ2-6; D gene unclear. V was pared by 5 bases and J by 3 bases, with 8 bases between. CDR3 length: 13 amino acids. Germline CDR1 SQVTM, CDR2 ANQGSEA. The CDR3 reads CSVIRDGANVLTF. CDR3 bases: TGCAGCGTTATTAGGGATGGGGCCAACGTCCTGACTTTC.

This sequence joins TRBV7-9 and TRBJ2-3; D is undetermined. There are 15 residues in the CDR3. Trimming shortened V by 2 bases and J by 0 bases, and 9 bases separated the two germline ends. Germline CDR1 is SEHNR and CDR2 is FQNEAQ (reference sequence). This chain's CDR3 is CASSLSASSTDTQYF. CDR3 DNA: TGTGCCAGCAGCTTATCAGCGTCTAGCACAGATACGCAGTATTTT.

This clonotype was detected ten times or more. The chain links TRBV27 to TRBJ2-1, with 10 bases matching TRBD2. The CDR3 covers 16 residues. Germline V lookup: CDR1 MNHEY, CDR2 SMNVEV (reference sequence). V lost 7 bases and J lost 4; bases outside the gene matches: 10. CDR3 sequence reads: CASTRIAGGSYNEQFF. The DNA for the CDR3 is TGTGCCAGCACGCGCATAGCGGGAGGAAGTTACAATGAGCAGTTCTTC.

The CDR3, as DNA: TGTGCCAGCAGCTGGGAGAGGTACCACCAAGAGACCCAGTACTTC. Amino acids: CASSWERYHQETQYF. This chain uses TRBV25-1 with TRBJ2-5; D is perhaps TRBD2 (5 bases). The V end was cut by 6 bases, the J end by 0 bases, with 14 bases between. The CDR3 is 15 amino acids. In germline, CDR1 is MGHDK, CDR2 SYGVNS. Combining the CDR3 with reference TRBV25-1 and TRBJ2-5 gives the whole variable domain EADIYQTPRYLVIGTGKKITLECSQTMGHDKMYWYQQDPGMELHLIHYSYGVNSTEKGDLSSESTVSRIRTEHFPLTLESARPSHTSQYLCASSWERYHQETQYFGPGTRLLVL.

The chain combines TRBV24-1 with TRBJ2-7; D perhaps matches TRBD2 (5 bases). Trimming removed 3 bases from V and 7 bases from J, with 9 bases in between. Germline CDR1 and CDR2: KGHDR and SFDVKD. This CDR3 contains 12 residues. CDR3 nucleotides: TGTGCCACCAGTGATGCACTAGATGAGCAGTACTTC. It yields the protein CATSDALDEQYF.

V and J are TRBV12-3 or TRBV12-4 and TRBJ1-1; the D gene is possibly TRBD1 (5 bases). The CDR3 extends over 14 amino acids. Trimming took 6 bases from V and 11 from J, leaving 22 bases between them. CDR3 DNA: TGTGCCAGCAGGATGCAGGGACTCCTGTCGTCGGCTTTCTTT. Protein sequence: CASRMQGLLSSAFF.

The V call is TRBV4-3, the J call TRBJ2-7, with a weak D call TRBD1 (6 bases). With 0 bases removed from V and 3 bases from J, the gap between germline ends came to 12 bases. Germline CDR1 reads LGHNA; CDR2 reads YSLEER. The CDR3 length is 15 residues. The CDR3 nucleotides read TGCGCCAGCAGCCAAGATCGAGGGGGAAACTACGAGCAGTACTTC. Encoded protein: CASSQDRGGNYEQYF.

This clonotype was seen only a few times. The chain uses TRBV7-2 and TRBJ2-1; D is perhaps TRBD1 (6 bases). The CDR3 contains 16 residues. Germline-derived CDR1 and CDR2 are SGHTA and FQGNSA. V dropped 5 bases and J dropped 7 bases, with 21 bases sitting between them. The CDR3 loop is CASSPAGQGFGNEQFF. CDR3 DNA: TGTGCCAGCAGCCCCGCCGGGCAGGGGTTTGGAAATGAGCAGTTCTTC.

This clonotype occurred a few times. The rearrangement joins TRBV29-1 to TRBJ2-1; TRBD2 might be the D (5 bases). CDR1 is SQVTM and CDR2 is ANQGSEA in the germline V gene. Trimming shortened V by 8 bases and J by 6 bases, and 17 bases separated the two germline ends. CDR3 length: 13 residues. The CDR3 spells CSLSRGPTNEQFF. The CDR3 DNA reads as TGCAGCTTATCCCGGGGTCCGACCAATGAGCAGTTCTTC.

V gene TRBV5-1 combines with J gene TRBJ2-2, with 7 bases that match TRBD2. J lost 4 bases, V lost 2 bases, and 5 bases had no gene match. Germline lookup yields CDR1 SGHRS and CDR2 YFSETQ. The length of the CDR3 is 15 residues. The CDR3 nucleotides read TGCGCCAGCAGCTTTGAGCTAGCGGCCACCGGGGAGCTGTTTTTT. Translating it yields CASSFELAATGELFF.

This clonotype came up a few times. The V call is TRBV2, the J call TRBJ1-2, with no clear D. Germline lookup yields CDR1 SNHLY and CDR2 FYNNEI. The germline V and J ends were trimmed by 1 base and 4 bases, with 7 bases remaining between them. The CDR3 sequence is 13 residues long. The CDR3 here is CASSEVVFYGYTF. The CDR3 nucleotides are TGTGCCAGCAGTGAAGTAGTCTTCTATGGCTACACCTTC. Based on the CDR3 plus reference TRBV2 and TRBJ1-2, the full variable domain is EPEVTQTPSHQVTQMGQEVILRCVPISNHLYFYWYRQILGQKVEFLVSFYNNEISEKSEIFDDQFSVERPDGSNFTLKIRSTKLEDSAMYFCASSEVVFYGYTFGSGTRLTVV.

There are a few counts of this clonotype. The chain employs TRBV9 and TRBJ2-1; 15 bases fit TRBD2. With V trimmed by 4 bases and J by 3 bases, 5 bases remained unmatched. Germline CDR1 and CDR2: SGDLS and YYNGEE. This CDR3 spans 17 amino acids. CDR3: CASSRTSGGDYYNEQFF. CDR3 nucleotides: TGTGCCAGCAGCCGGACTAGCGGGGGGGATTACTACAATGAGCAGTTCTTC.

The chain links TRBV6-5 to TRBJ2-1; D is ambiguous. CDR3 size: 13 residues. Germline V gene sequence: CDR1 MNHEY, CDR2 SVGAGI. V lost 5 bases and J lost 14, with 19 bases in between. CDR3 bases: TGTGCCAGCAGTCCATATACCCACAACGAGAAGTTCTTC. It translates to CASSPYTHNEKFF.

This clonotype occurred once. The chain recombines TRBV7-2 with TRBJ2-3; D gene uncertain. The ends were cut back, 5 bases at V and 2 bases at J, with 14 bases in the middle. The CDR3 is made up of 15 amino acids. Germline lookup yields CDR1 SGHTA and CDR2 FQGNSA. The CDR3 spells CASSQTGYNTDTQYF. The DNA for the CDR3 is TGTGCCAGCAGCCAGACTGGATACAACACAGATACGCAGTATTTT.

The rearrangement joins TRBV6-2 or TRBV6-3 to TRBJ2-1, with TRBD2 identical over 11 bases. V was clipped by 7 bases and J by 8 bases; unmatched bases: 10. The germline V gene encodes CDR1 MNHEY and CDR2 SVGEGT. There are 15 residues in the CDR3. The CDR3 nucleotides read TGTGCCAGCAAACTAGCGGGGGCTCTTAGGGATGAGCAGTTCTTC. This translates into CASKLAGALRDEQFF.

The CDR3 DNA follows: TGTGCCAGCAGCTTCGGGGACAGGGGGCTACGAGAGCAGTACTTC. Amino acids: CASSFGDRGLREQYF. V usage is TRBV5-8 and J usage is TRBJ2-5; TRBD1 agrees at 12 bases. V lost 2 bases to trimming and J lost 11 bases; unmatched junction nucleotides: 10. Germline V gives CDR1 SGHTS, CDR2 YDEGEE. The CDR3 runs to 15 residues.

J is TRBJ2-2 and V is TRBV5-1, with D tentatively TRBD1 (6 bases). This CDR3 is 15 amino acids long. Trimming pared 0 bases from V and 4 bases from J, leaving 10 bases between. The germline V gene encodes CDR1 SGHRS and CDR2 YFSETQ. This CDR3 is CASSLVGARTGELFF. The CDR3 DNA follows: TGCGCCAGCAGCTTGGTGGGGGCGCGCACCGGGGAGCTGTTTTTT.

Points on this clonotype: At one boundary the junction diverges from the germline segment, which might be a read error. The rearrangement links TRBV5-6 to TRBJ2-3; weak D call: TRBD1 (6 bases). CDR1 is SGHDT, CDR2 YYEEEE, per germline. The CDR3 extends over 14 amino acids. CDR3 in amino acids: CASSLQQGTDTQYF. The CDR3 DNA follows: TGTGCCAGCAGCCTTCAACAGGGCACAGATACGCAGTATTTC.

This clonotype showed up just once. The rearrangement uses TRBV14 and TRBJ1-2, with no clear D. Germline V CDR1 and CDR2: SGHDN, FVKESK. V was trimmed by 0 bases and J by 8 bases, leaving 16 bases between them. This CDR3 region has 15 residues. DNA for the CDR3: TGTGCCAGCAGCCAAGATAGCGTCAGCACACGGGGCTACACCTTC. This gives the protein CASSQDSVSTRGYTF.

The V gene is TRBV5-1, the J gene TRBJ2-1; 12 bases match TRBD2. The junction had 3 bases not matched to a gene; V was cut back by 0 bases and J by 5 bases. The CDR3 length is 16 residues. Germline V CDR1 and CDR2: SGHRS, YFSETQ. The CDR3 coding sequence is TGCGCCAGCAGCTTGGCGCCTAGCGGGGGGGACAATGAGCAGTTCTTC. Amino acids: CASSLAPSGGDNEQFF.

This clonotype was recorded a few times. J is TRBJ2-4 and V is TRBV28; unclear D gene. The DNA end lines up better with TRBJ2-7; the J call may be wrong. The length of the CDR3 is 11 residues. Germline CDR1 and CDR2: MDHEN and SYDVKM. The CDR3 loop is CASTDTYEQYF. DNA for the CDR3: TGTGCCAGCACGGATACCTACGAGCAGTACTTC.

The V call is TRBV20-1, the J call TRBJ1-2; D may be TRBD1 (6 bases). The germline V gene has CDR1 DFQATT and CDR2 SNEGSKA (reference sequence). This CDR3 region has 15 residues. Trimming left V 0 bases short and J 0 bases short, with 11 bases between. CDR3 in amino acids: CSARDQAGANYGYTF. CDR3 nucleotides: TGCAGTGCTAGAGATCAGGCAGGGGCTAACTATGGCTACACCTTC.

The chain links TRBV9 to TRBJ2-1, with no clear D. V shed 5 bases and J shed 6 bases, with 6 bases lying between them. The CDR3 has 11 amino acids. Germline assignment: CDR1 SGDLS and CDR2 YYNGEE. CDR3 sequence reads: CASSPRNEQFF. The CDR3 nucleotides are TGTGCCAGCAGTCCCCGCAATGAGCAGTTCTTC. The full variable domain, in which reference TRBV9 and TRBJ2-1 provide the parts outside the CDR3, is DSGVTQTPKHLITATGQRVTLRCSPRSGDLSVYWYQQSLDQGLQFLIQYYNGEERAKGNILERFSAQQFPDLHSELNLSSLELGDSALYFCASSPRNEQFFGPGTRLTVL.

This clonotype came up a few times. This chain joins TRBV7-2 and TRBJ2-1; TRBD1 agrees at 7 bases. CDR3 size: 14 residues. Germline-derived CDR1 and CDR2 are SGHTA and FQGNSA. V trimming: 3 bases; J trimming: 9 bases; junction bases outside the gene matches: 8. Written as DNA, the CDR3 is TGTGCCAGCAGCTTCCCAGGGGGACCCCGTGAGCAGTTCTTC. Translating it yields CASSFPGGPREQFF.

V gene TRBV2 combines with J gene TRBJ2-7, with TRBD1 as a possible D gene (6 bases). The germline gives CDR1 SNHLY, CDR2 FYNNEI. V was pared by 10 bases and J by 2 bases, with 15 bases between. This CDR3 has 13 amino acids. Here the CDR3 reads CANRALGAYEQYF. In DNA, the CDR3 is TGTGCCAACAGGGCGTTGGGAGCCTACGAGCAGTACTTC. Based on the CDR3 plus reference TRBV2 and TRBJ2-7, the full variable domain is EPEVTQTPSHQVTQMGQEVILRCVPISNHLYFYWYRQILGQKVEFLVSFYNNEISEKSEIFDDQFSVERPDGSNFTLKIRSTKLEDSAMYFCANRALGAYEQYFGPGTRLTVT.

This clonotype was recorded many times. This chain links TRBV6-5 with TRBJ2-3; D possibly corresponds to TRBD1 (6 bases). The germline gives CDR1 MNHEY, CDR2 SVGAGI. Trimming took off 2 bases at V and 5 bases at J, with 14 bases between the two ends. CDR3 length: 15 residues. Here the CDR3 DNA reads TGTGCCAGCAGTTACCGGACGACAGGTGGAGATACGCAGTATTTT. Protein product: CASSYRTTGGDTQYF.

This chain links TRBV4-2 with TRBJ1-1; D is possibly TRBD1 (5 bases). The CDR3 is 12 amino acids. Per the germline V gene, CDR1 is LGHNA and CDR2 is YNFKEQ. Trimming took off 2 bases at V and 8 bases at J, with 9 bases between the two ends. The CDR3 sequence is CASSQQPGEAFF. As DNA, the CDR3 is TGTGCCAGCAGCCAACAACCAGGGGAAGCTTTCTTT.

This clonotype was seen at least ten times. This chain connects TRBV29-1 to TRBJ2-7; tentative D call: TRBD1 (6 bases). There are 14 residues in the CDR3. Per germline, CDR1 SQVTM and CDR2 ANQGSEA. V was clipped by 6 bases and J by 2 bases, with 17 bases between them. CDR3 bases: TGCAGCGTCGACGTCTCAGGGGATACCTACGAGCAGTACTTC. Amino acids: CSVDVSGDTYEQYF.

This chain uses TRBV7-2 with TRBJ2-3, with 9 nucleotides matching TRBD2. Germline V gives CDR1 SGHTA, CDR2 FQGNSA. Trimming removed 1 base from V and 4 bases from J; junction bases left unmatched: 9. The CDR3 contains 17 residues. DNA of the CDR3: TGTGCCAGCAGCTTAGTCGGCGGGGGGGCCAGTGCAGATACGCAGTATTTT. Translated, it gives CASSLVGGGASADTQYF.